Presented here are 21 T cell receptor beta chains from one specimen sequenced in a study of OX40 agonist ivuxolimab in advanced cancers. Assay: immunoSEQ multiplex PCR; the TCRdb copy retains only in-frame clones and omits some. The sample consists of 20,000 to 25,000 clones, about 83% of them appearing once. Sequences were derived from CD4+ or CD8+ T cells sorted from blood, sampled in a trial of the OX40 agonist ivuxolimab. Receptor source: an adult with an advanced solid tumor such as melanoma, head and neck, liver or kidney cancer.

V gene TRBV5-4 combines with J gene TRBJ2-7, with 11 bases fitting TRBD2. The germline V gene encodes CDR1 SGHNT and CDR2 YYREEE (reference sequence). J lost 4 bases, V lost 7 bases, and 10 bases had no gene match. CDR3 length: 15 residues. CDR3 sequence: CASGVLAGGMYEQYF. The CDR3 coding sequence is TGTGCCAGCGGGGTTCTAGCGGGGGGAATGTACGAGCAGTACTTC. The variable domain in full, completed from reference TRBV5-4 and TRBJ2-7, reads ETGVTQSPTHLIKTRGQQVTLRCSSQSGHNTVSWYQQALGQGPQFIFQYYREEENGRGNFPPRFSGLQFPNYSSELNVNALELDDSALYLCASGVLAGGMYEQYFGPGTRLTVT.

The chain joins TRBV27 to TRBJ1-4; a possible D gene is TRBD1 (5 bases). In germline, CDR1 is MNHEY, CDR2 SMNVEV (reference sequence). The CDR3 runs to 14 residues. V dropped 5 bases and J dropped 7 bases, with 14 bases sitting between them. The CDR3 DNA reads TGTGCCAGCAGTCCTAGGACAAGTAGTGAAAAACTGTTTTTT. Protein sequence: CASSPRTSSEKLFF.

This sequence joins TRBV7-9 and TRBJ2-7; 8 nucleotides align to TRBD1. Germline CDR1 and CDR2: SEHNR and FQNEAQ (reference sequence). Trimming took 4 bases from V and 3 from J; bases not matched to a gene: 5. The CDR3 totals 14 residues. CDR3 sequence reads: CASSSGTGVYEQYF. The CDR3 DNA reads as TGTGCCAGCAGCTCCGGGACAGGTGTCTACGAGCAGTACTTC.

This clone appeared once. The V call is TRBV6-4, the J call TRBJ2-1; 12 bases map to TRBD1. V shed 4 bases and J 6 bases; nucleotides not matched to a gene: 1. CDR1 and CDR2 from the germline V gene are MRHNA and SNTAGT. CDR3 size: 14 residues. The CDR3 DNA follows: TGTGCCAGCAGTGCGGGACAGGGGGCCAATGAGCAGTTCTTC. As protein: CASSAGQGANEQFF.

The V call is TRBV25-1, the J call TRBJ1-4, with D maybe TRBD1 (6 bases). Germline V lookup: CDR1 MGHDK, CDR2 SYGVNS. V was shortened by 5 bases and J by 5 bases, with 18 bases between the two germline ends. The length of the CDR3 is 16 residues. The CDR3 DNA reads TGTGCCAGCAGTCCCCTCCGAGGGGGGGACAATGAAAAACTGTTTTTT. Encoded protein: CASSPLRGGDNEKLFF.

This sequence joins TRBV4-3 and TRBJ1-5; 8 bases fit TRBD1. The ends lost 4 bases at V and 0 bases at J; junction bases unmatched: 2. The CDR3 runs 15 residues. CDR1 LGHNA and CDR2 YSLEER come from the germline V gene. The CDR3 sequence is CASSPDRGSNQPQHF. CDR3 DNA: TGCGCCAGCAGCCCCGACAGGGGTAGCAATCAGCCCCAGCATTTT.

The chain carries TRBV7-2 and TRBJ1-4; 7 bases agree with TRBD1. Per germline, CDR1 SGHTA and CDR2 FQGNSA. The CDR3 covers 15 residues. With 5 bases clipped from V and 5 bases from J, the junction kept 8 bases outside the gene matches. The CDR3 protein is CASSNPGTVNEKLFF. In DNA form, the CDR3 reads TGTGCCAGCAGCAATCCCGGGACAGTCAATGAAAAACTGTTTTTT.

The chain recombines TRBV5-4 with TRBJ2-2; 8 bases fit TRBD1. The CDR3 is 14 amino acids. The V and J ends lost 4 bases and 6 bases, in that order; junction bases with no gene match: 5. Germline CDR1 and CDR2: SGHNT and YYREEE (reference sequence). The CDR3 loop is CASSRTGSAGELFF. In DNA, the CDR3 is TGTGCCAGCAGCAGGACAGGGTCCGCCGGGGAGCTGTTTTTT.

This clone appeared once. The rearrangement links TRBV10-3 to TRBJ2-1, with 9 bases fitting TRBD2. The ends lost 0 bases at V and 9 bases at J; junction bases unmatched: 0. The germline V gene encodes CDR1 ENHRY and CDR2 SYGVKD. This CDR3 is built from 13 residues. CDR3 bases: TGTGCCATCAGTGAGTCGCGGGGGGGTGAGCAGTTCTTC. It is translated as CAISESRGGEQFF.

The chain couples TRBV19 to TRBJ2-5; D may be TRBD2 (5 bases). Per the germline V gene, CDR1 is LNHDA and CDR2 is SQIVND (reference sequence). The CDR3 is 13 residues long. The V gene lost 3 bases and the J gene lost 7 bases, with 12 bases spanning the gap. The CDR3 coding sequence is TGTGCCAGTAGTATGGGCCCCGCGGGGACCCAGTACTTC. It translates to CASSMGPAGTQYF.

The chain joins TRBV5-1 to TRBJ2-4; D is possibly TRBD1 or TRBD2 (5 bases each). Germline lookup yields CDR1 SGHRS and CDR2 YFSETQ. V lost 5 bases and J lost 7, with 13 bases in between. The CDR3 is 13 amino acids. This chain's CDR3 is CASRRGAENIQYF. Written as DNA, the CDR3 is TGCGCCAGCAGGAGGGGTGCGGAGAACATTCAGTACTTC.

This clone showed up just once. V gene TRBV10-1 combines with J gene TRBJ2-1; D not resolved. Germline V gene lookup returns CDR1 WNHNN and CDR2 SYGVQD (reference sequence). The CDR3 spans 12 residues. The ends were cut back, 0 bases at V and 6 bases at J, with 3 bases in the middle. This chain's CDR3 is CASSESFNEQFF. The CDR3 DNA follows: TGCGCCAGCAGTGAGTCGTTCAATGAGCAGTTCTTC.

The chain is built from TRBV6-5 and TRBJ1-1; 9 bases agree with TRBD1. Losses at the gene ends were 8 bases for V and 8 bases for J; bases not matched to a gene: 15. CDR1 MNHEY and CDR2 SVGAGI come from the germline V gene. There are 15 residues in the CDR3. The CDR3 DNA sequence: TGTGCCAGCCGCCCCCTGGGACAGGGAACAGGGGAAGCTTTCTTT. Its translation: CASRPLGQGTGEAFF.

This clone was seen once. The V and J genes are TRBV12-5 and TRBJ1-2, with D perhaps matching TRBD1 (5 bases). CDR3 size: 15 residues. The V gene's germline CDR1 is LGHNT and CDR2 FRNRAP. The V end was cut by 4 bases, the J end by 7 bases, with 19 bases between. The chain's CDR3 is CASGSPILGESGYTF. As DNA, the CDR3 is TGTGCTAGTGGTTCCCCAATCCTAGGGGAGAGTGGCTACACCTTC.

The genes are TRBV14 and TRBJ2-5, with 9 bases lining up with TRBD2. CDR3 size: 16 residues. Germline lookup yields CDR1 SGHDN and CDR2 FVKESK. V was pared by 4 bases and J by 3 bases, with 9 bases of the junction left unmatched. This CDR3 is CASSLRRGGAKETQYF. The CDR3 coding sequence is TGTGCCAGCAGCCTACGGCGCGGGGGGGCTAAAGAGACCCAGTACTTC.

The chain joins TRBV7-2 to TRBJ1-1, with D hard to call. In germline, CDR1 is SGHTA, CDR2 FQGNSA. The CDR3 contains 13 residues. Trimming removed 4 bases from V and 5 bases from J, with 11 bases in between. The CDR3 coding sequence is TGTGCCAGCAGCTCGGGCGTGGTGACTGAAGCTTTCTTT. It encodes CASSSGVVTEAFF.

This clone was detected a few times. The CDR3 region is CASSSGGTGNTIYF. CDR3 DNA sequence: TGTGCCAGCAGCTCTGGCGGGACTGGAAACACCATATATTTT. This sequence joins TRBV7-3 and TRBJ1-3; no clear D. Trimming stripped 4 bases from V and 2 bases from J, with 9 bases between. The CDR3 contains 14 residues. Germline V gene data show CDR1 as SGHTA and CDR2 as FQGTGA.

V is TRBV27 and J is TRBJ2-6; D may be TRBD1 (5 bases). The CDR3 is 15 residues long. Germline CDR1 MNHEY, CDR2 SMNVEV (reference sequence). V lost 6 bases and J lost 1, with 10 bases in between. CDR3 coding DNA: TGTGCCAGCAGAGAAGACAGTTCTGGGGCCAACGTCCTGACTTTC. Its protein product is CASREDSSGANVLTF.

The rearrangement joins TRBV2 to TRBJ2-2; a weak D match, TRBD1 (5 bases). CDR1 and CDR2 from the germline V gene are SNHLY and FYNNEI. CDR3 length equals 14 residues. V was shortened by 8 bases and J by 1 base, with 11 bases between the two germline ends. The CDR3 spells CASSRTQNTGELFF. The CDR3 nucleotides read TGTGCCAGCTCGAGGACACAGAACACCGGGGAGCTGTTTTTT.

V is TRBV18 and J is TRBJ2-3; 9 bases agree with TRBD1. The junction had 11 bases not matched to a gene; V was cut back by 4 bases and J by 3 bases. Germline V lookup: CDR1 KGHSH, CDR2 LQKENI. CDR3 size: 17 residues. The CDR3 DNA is TGTGCCAGCTCACGACCGGGACAGGGCCTTGAGACAGATACGCAGTATTTT. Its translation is CASSRPGQGLETDTQYF.

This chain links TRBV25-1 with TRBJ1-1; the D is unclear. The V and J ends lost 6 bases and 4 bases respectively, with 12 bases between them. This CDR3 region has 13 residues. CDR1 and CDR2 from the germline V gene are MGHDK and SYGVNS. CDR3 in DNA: TGTGCCAGCAGAGAAGGTGCGGGCACTGAAGCTTTCTTT. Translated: CASREGAGTEAFF.